Listed here are 31 T cell receptor beta chains from one sample, sequenced in a study of persistence of HIV-infected CD4 T cells. The libraries were made with immunoSEQ version 4 in survey mode. Method: immunoSEQ multiplex PCR; TCRdb's copy keeps in-frame clones and lacks some. The data hold 46,000 or so clones, with over 70% observed a single time. Stimulation used about 9.2 ug/mL lysate from CMV-infected fibroblasts. CD40L-negative CD69-negative CD45RO-high memory CD4+ T cells were sorted as populations depleted of antigen-responding cells. These receptors have no identified antigens. Sequences were derived from CD4+ T cells sorted from PBMCs after roughly 18-hour stimulation, sampled from a patient who received antiretroviral therapy. These TCRs come from an adult man with HIV who was CMV-seropositive.

This clone was detected only a few times. The chain combines TRBV7-2 with TRBJ1-1; possibly TRBD1 for D (5 bases). In germline, CDR1 is SGHTA, CDR2 FQGNSA. The ends were cut back, 3 bases at V and 6 bases at J, with 8 bases in the middle. The CDR3 spans 12 residues. Written as DNA, the CDR3 is TGTGCCAGCAGCTTCGGGGGGGCTGAAGCTTTCTTT. It encodes CASSFGGAEAFF. The whole variable domain, filled in from reference TRBV7-2 and TRBJ1-1, reads GAGVSQSPSNKVTEKGKDVELRCDPISGHTALYWYRQSLGQGLEFLIYFQGNSAPDKSGLPSDRFSAERTGGSVSTLTIQRTQQEDSAVYLCASSFGGAEAFFGQGTRLTVV.

The CDR3 loop reads CASSIDLSSGRNEQFF. CDR3 nucleotide sequence: TGTGCCAGTAGTATAGATCTGTCTAGCGGGAGGAATGAGCAGTTCTTC. The chain joins TRBV19 to TRBJ2-1, with TRBD2 matching over 11 bases. The V and J ends lost 0 bases and 7 bases, in that order; junction bases with no gene match: 5. The CDR3 totals 16 residues. In germline, CDR1 is LNHDA, CDR2 SQIVND (reference sequence).

This chain links TRBV7-9 with TRBJ1-1; D possibly corresponds to TRBD1 (5 bases). The CDR3 loop spans 15 amino acids. The V gene's germline CDR1 is SEHNR and CDR2 FQNEAQ (reference sequence). With 4 bases removed from V and 2 bases from J, the gap between germline ends came to 14 bases. CDR3 nucleotide sequence: TGTGCCAGCAGCTCGGAGCAGGGTAGAAACACTGAAGCTTTCTTT. It codes for CASSSEQGRNTEAFF.

V is TRBV5-1 and J is TRBJ2-2, with D unresolved. The ends were cut back, 4 bases at V and 1 base at J, with 5 bases in the middle. Germline V gives CDR1 SGHRS, CDR2 YFSETQ. This CDR3 has 13 amino acids. CDR3 residues: CASSTGNTGELFF. The CDR3 DNA sequence: TGCGCCAGCAGCACGGGGAACACCGGGGAGCTGTTTTTT.

The chain carries TRBV6-5 and TRBJ2-3, with D unresolved. There are 13 residues in the CDR3. Trimming stripped 2 bases from V and 4 bases from J, with 7 bases between. CDR1 and CDR2 (germline): MNHEY, SVGAGI. The CDR3 is CASSYLQSDTQYF. The CDR3 nucleotides are TGTGCCAGCAGTTACCTCCAATCAGATACGCAGTATTTT.

The CDR3 nucleotides read TGTGCCAGCAGTTATGGACAGGGGGCGAGCAATCAGCCCCAGCATTTT. Protein product: CASSYGQGASNQPQHF. V usage is TRBV6-5 and J usage is TRBJ1-5; 11 bases are a match to TRBD1. V lost 3 bases to trimming and J lost 1 base; unmatched junction nucleotides: 2. Germline CDR1 is MNHEY and CDR2 is SVGAGI. The CDR3 extends over 16 amino acids.

V usage is TRBV30 and J usage is TRBJ1-1; D is unclear. CDR1 GTSNPN and CDR2 SVGIG come from the germline V gene (reference sequence). There are 11 residues in the CDR3. V was clipped by 0 bases and J by 7 bases, with 6 bases between them. Here the CDR3 reads CAWSVKVEAFF. In DNA, the CDR3 is TGTGCCTGGAGTGTAAAAGTTGAAGCTTTCTTT.

This clone came up a few times. The genes are TRBV30 and TRBJ1-5; D is undetermined. Trimming removed 2 bases from V and 4 bases from J, with 6 bases in between. Germline loops: CDR1 GTSNPN, CDR2 SVGIG (reference sequence). The CDR3 loop spans 12 amino acids. The CDR3 reads CAWSLVNQPQHF. CDR3 bases: TGTGCCTGGAGTTTGGTGAATCAGCCCCAGCATTTT.

The V gene is TRBV12-3 or TRBV12-4, the J gene TRBJ2-1; 14 bases are shared with TRBD2. The CDR3 spans 13 residues. Trimming at V came to 6 bases and at J to 15 bases, leaving 7 bases not matched to a gene. The CDR3 nucleotides read TGTGCCAGCAGCCCGGGACTAGCGGGAGACCCGTTCTTC. This gives the protein CASSPGLAGDPFF.

There are a few counts of this clone. The rearrangement links TRBV5-4 to TRBJ2-4; 9 bases are a match to TRBD1. The junction had 5 bases not matched to a gene; V was cut back by 5 bases and J by 8 bases. Germline V gives CDR1 SGHNT, CDR2 YYREEE (reference sequence). CDR3 length: 13 residues. DNA of the CDR3: TGTGCCAGCAGGGGACAGGGTGGAGACATTCAGTACTTC. Protein sequence: CASRGQGGDIQYF. Drawing the rest from reference TRBV5-4 and TRBJ2-4, the complete variable domain is ETGVTQSPTHLIKTRGQQVTLRCSSQSGHNTVSWYQQALGQGPQFIFQYYREEENGRGNFPPRFSGLQFPNYSSELNVNALELDDSALYLCASRGQGGDIQYFGAGTRLSVL.

The J gene is TRBJ1-1, the V gene TRBV2; D unresolved. The V and J ends lost 1 base and 1 base respectively, with 1 base between them. The germline gives CDR1 SNHLY, CDR2 FYNNEI. CDR3 size: 12 residues. CDR3 sequence: CASSEGNTEAFF. Written as DNA, the CDR3 is TGTGCCAGCAGTGAAGGGAACACTGAAGCTTTCTTT.

V usage is TRBV30 and J usage is TRBJ2-7, with D unclear. Germline V lookup: CDR1 GTSNPN, CDR2 SVGIG (reference sequence). Trimming shortened V by 2 bases and J by 5 bases, and 7 bases separated the two germline ends. This CDR3 is 11 amino acids long. The CDR3 reads CAWSMGNEQYF. CDR3 sequence (DNA): TGTGCCTGGAGTATGGGAAACGAGCAGTACTTC.

This clone was counted once. The rearrangement joins TRBV6-5 to TRBJ1-3, with D possibly being TRBD1 (6 bases). CDR1 MNHEY and CDR2 SVGAGI come from the germline V gene. This CDR3 is 15 amino acids long. V was trimmed by 11 bases and J by 2 bases, leaving 19 bases between them. CDR3 coding DNA: TGTGCCGGCCGGAGTCAGGGGTCCACTGGAAACACCATATATTTT. This sequence encodes CAGRSQGSTGNTIYF.

The chain employs TRBV6-5 and TRBJ1-4, with no clear D. The germline CDR1 and CDR2 sequences are MNHEY and SVGAGI. The CDR3 is 14 amino acids. The V gene lost 4 bases and the J gene lost 4 bases, with 10 bases spanning the gap. The CDR3 DNA follows: TGTGCCAGCAGTTTGACAAGCAATAATGAAAAACTGTTTTTT. It codes for CASSLTSNNEKLFF.

This clone has just one count. The chain couples TRBV6-5 to TRBJ1-4, with D possibly matching TRBD1 (5 bases). Germline lookup yields CDR1 MNHEY and CDR2 SVGAGI. The CDR3 length is 15 residues. The V end lost 8 bases, the J end lost 8 bases, and 21 bases lay between the germline ends. The CDR3 is CASGLTVSREEKLFF. The CDR3 DNA is TGTGCCAGCGGACTGACAGTTTCTAGGGAGGAAAAACTGTTTTTT.

This chain links TRBV10-3 with TRBJ1-3; D ambiguous. From germline, CDR1 is ENHRY and CDR2 SYGVKD. The CDR3 is made up of 15 amino acids. Trimming cost V 3 bases and J 4 bases, with 13 bases left between them. The CDR3 is CAISDGGSRGNTIYF. The CDR3 coding sequence is TGTGCCATCAGTGACGGCGGATCCCGAGGAAACACCATATATTTT.

CDR3 sequence (DNA): TGCAGTGCTAGTCCGCAGAATAATTCACCCCTCCACTTT. It specifies CSASPQNNSPLHF. V is TRBV20-1 and J is TRBJ1-6; D is ambiguous. V was clipped by 3 bases and J by 5 bases, with 8 bases between them. Germline CDR1 and CDR2: DFQATT and SNEGSKA (reference sequence). This CDR3 region has 13 residues.

This clone was seen only a few times. CDR3 in DNA: TGCGCCAGCAGCCAAAAAAGCGCCGGGACTAGCGGGTTTAGCTCCTACAATGAGCAGTTCTTC. This gives the protein CASSQKSAGTSGFSSYNEQFF. The chain couples TRBV4-1 to TRBJ2-1, with 12 positions matching TRBD2. The germline gives CDR1 MGHRA, CDR2 YSYEKL. With V trimmed by 2 bases and J by 0 bases, 14 bases remained unmatched. CDR3 length: 21 amino acids.

The rearrangement joins TRBV5-6 to TRBJ2-5; 9 bases are shared with TRBD1. CDR1 and CDR2 (germline): SGHDT, YYEEEE. Unmatched junction bases numbered 7, after V lost 2 bases and J lost 2 bases. The CDR3 covers 16 residues. Here the CDR3 reads CASSFGGQGLQETQYF. DNA for the CDR3: TGTGCCAGCAGCTTCGGAGGACAGGGGCTGCAAGAGACCCAGTACTTC.

This chain links TRBV7-6 with TRBJ2-7; TRBD1 might be the D (5 bases). Trimming left V 6 bases short and J 7 bases short, with 19 bases between. This CDR3 contains 14 residues. CDR1 is SGHVS, CDR2 FNYEAQ, per germline. This CDR3 is CASSWRQTLGEQYF. In DNA form, the CDR3 reads TGTGCCAGCAGTTGGAGACAGACCTTAGGGGAGCAGTACTTC.

The V gene is TRBV6-5, the J gene TRBJ1-1, with D possibly TRBD1 on 6 matching bases. The CDR3 loop spans 14 amino acids. The germline V gene encodes CDR1 MNHEY and CDR2 SVGAGI. V lost 6 bases, J lost 2 bases, and 13 bases lay in between. The CDR3 nucleotides read TGTGCCAGCAGGGACCAGGGGTCTAACACTGAAGCTTTCTTT. Amino acids: CASRDQGSNTEAFF.

The chain recombines TRBV10-3 with TRBJ1-2, with TRBD1 as a possible D gene (5 bases). V shed 4 bases and J shed 3 bases, with 12 bases lying between them. The CDR3 has 14 residues. CDR1 ENHRY and CDR2 SYGVKD come from the germline V gene. The CDR3 nucleotides are TGTGCCATCAGTGTCATCCAGGGACACTATGGCTACACCTTC. Translated: CAISVIQGHYGYTF.

This clone was detected once. The J gene is TRBJ1-1, the V gene TRBV12-5; the match to TRBD1 covers 7 bases. This CDR3 is 14 amino acids long. V lost 5 bases and J lost 3; bases outside the gene matches: 6. The germline CDR1 and CDR2 sequences are LGHNT and FRNRAP. The CDR3 nucleotides are TGTGCTAGTGGTACCGGGACAGTGCACACTGAAGCTTTCTTT. Translated, it gives CASGTGTVHTEAFF.

The chain combines TRBV30 with TRBJ1-2; D is perhaps TRBD1 (6 bases). Per the germline V gene, CDR1 is GTSNPN and CDR2 is SVGIG (reference sequence). This CDR3 has 14 residues. The V gene lost 3 bases and the J gene lost 2 bases, with 13 bases spanning the gap. The CDR3 sequence: CAWSRGGQNYGYTF. The CDR3 DNA is TGTGCCTGGAGCCGGGGGGGGCAGAACTATGGCTACACCTTC.

J is TRBJ2-7 and V is TRBV3-1 (or the pseudogene TRBV3-2); no definite D call. The V end lost 4 bases, the J end lost 6 bases, and 10 bases lay between the germline ends. This CDR3 contains 12 residues. Germline-derived CDR1 and CDR2 are LGHDT and YNNKEL (reference sequence). This CDR3 reads CASSPIPSEQYF. CDR3 nucleotide sequence: TGTGCCAGCAGCCCCATTCCGTCCGAGCAGTACTTC.

In its sample, this clone was seen once. This chain connects TRBV27 to TRBJ2-7, with a weak D call TRBD2 (5 bases). The CDR3 runs 17 residues. V lost 0 bases to trimming and J lost 1 base, with 16 bases between them. In germline, CDR1 is MNHEY, CDR2 SMNVEV (reference sequence). The chain's CDR3 is CASSLSGLTGSSYEQYF. The CDR3 coding sequence is TGTGCCAGCAGTTTATCCGGGTTGACGGGGAGTTCCTACGAGCAGTACTTC.

The chain combines TRBV6-6 with TRBJ2-7, with no clear D. V was cut by 4 bases and J by 4 bases, with 11 bases left in between. Germline V gene lookup returns CDR1 MNHNY and CDR2 SVGAGI (reference sequence). CDR3 length: 13 residues. The CDR3 DNA reads as TGTGCCAGCAGTTTAGGACCGGAGTACGAGCAGTACTTC. Amino acids: CASSLGPEYEQYF.

V is TRBV7-6 and J is TRBJ1-6; D possibly corresponds to TRBD1 (6 bases). The CDR3 length is 15 residues. V dropped 3 bases and J dropped 6 bases, with 12 bases sitting between them. Germline-derived CDR1 and CDR2 are SGHVS and FNYEAQ. The CDR3 DNA follows: TGTGCCAGCAGCTTGAGAGGGGGAATTAATTCACCCCTCCACTTT. It is translated as CASSLRGGINSPLHF.

In its sample, this clone was seen a few times. The chain links TRBV27 to TRBJ2-5; 14 bases fit TRBD2. This CDR3 has 18 residues. Looked up from germline, CDR1 is MNHEY and CDR2 is SMNVEV (reference sequence). The junction had 11 bases not matched to a gene; V was cut back by 4 bases and J by 4 bases. The CDR3 here is CASSSYGTSGRGAETQYF. The CDR3 bases are TGTGCCAGCAGTTCTTATGGGACTAGCGGGAGAGGGGCAGAGACCCAGTACTTC.

The chain uses TRBV21-1 and TRBJ2-7; the table's TRBD2 call for D was not verified on the DNA. TRBV21-1 is an annotated pseudogene. This CDR3 is 14 amino acids long. The CDR3 here is CASSPEVTFYEQYF. For the CDR3, the DNA is TGTGCCAGCAGCCCCGAAGTGACTTTCTACGAGCAGTACTTC.

V and J are TRBV10-3 and TRBJ1-3; D ambiguous. V gave up 10 bases and J gave up 3 bases, with 10 bases separating them. Germline V gives CDR1 ENHRY, CDR2 SYGVKD. The CDR3 is 12 residues long. This CDR3 is CATQWSGNTIYF. CDR3 sequence (DNA): TGTGCCACTCAATGGAGTGGAAACACCATATATTTT.